This T cell receptor (beta chain) was found in a study of cytomegalovirus exposure and HLA in healthy donors. Whole-study findings and limits: In the 120 or so validation repertoires, approximately 93% of cluster scores exceeded 0, per a later analysis. There were some public TCRs occurring in many donors, but most TCR sequences were rare.

As for this clone: The antigen is unknown.

CDR3 length: 14 amino acids. From germline, CDR1 is LNHDA and CDR2 SQIVND (reference sequence). Trimming pared 3 bases from V and 3 bases from J, leaving 8 bases between. Measured with immunoSEQ multiplex PCR; TCRdb has only the in-frame clones, and not every one. The table shows under 110,000 clones, with around 90% occurring only once. Sequenced: PBMCs. V gene TRBV19 combines with J gene TRBJ1-4, with D possibly being TRBD1 (5 bases). This sequence originates from a woman between 18 and 29 years old in good health and CMV-seropositive. CDR3 sequence reads: CASSIGASNEKLFF. In DNA form, the CDR3 reads TGTGCCAGTAGTATTGGGGCCTCTAATGAAAAACTGTTTTTT.